The sequence of this TCR beta chain was determined in a study of shared clonotypes between healthy human individuals. Study findings and constraints: With few donors, the genetic and exposure-history diversity represented was limited.

The V gene lost 8 bases and the J gene lost 4 bases, with 14 bases spanning the gap. In germline, CDR1 is SGHVS, CDR2 FQNEAQ. The CDR3 has 14 amino acids. Libraries were prepared by immunoSEQ multiplex PCR; TCRdb keeps only in-frame clonotypes and omits some of them. The sample includes about half a million clones, approximately 80% of them seen just once. Turning to this clone: The antigen is undetermined.

Sequenced sample: PBMCs. The J gene is TRBJ2-2, the V gene TRBV7-8; D tentatively fits TRBD1 or TRBD2 (6 bases each). The clonotype was recovered from a woman between 40 and 55 years old in good health. Some clones in this sample may be carry-over from other donors' samples. The CDR3: CASGQGRSTGELFF. CDR3 nucleotide sequence: TGTGCCAGCGGCCAGGGGAGGTCCACCGGGGAGCTGTTTTTT.